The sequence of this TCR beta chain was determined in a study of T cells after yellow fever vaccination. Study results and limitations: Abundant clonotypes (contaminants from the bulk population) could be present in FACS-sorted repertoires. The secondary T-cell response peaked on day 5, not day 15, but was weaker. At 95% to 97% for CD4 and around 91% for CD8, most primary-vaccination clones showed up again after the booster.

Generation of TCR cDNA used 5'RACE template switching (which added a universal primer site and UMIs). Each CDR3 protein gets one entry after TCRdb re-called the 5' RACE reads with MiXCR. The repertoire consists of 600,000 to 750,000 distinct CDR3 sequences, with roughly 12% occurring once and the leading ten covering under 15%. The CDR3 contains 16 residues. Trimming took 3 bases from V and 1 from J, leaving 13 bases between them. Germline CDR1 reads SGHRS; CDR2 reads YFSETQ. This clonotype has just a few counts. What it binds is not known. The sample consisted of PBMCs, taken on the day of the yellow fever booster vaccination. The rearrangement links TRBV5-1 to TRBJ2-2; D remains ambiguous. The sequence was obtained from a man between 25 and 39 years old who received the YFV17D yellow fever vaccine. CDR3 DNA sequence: TGCGCCAGCAGCTCCCTATCGTCCCAGAACACCGGGGAGCTGTTTTTT. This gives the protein CASSSLSSQNTGELFF.